These 6 T cell receptor beta chains were all obtained from the same sample, sequenced in a study of vaccination and CD4 T cells after COVID-19. The study sequenced cultured CD4+ T cell DNA using the Oncomine TCR Beta short-read assay. Via MiXCR, TCRdb re-called the PCR reads, giving one row per CDR3 protein. The table lists about 18,000 distinct CDR3 sequences, roughly 60% of them singletons, with roughly 5.2% in the top ten. These receptors' antigens are unknown. Sample treatment: roughly 11-day PBMC culture with coronavirus spike peptide pools or control peptides (ViraFEST assay). Here the sequenced sample was CD4+ T cells from blood, cultured in vitro, taken after SARS-CoV-2 vaccination. The source of these receptors is a human donor who had recovered from COVID-19.

The chain employs TRBV10-3 and TRBJ2-5; D gene ambiguous. Germline V gene data show CDR1 as ENHRY and CDR2 as SYGVKD. This CDR3 contains 12 residues. The V and J ends lost 8 bases and 2 bases respectively, with 9 bases between them. Written as DNA, the CDR3 is TGTGCCATCGCCCGGGCTCAAGAGACCCAGTACTTC. As protein: CAIARAQETQYF.

V and J are TRBV28 and TRBJ2-6; 7 bases are shared with TRBD2. The CDR3 loop spans 18 amino acids. The J segment lost 0 bases and the V segment lost 2 bases, leaving 7 bases of the junction unmatched. Per the germline V gene, CDR1 is MDHEN and CDR2 is SYDVKM. The CDR3 sequence: CASSLRFGRSSGANVLTF. In DNA form, the CDR3 reads TGTGCCAGCAGTTTAAGGTTCGGGAGGAGCTCTGGGGCCAACGTCCTGACTTTC.

The V and J genes are TRBV20-1 and TRBJ1-1, with D hard to call. The germline V gene encodes CDR1 DFQATT and CDR2 SNEGSKA (reference sequence). Deletions cut 8 bases from V and 6 bases from J, with 19 bases between. CDR3 length equals 13 residues. CDR3 region: CSSTKAGSPEAFF. The CDR3 DNA sequence: TGCAGTTCCACGAAGGCTGGGAGCCCTGAAGCTTTCTTT.

This clonotype was seen only a few times. The chain employs TRBV7-2 and TRBJ1-6; D may be TRBD1 (6 bases). The ends were cut back, 5 bases at V and 7 bases at J, with 15 bases in the middle. Germline CDR1 SGHTA, CDR2 FQGNSA. This CDR3 has 15 residues. The CDR3 coding sequence is TGTGCCAGCAGCGTTACAGGGATGCGGAATTCACCCCTCCACTTT. It translates to CASSVTGMRNSPLHF.

This chain links TRBV20-1 with TRBJ2-1, with 11 positions matching TRBD2. The CDR3 totals 15 residues. Germline V lookup: CDR1 DFQATT, CDR2 SNEGSKA (reference sequence). V gave up 2 bases and J gave up 4 bases; unmatched junction bases: 4. CDR3 loop: CSARTTSGGYNEQFF. CDR3 DNA sequence: TGCAGTGCTAGAACTACTAGCGGGGGTTACAATGAGCAGTTCTTC.

V and J are TRBV3-1 and TRBJ2-1; perhaps D is TRBD1 or TRBD2 (6 bases each). The CDR3 covers 16 residues. Germline values: CDR1 LGHDT, CDR2 YNNKEL (reference sequence). Trimming pared 3 bases from V and 1 base from J, leaving 13 bases between. Here the CDR3 DNA reads TGTGCCAGCAGCCAGGGGGGCAGGGAATCCTACAATGAGCAGTTCTTC. Residues: CASSQGGRESYNEQFF.